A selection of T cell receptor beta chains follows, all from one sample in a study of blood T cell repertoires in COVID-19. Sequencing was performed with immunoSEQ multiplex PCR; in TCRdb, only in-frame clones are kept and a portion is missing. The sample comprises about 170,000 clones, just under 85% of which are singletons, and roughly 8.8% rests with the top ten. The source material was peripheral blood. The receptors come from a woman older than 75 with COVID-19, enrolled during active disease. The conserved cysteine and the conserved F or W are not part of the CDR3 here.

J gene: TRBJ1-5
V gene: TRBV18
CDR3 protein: ASSQGTGGNQPQH

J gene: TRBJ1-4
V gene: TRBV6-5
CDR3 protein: ASCSDRGYEKLF

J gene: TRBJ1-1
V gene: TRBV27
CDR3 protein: ASSADRRPTTEAF

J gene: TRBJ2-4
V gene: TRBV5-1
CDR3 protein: ASSSTQGLSPLL

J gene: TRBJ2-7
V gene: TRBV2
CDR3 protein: ASSGQGGIYEQY

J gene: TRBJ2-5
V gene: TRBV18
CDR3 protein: ASSPQGLAPETQY

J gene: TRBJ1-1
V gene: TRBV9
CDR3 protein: ASSPLGQNTEAF

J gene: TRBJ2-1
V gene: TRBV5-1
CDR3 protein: ASSLALRGYENEQF

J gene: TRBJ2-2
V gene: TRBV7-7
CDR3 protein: ASSLAGVGPTNTGELF

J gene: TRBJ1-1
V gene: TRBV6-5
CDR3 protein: ASSYGRERTEAF

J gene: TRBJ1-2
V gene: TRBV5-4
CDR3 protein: ASSLRQGDYGYT

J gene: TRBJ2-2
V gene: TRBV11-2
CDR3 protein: ASSFQLLTGELF

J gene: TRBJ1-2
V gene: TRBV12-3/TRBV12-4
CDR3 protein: ASSRSGAYT

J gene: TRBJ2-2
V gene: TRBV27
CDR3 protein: ASSWDRSNTGELF

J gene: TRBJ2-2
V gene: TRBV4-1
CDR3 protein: ASSQDSWLGATTGELF

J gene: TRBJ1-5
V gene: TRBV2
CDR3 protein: ASSEVSGRNQPQH

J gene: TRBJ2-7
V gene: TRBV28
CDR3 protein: ASSLGWDKQY

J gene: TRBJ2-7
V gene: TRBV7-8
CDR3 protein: ASSLAQGGEQY

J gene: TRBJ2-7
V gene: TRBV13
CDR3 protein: ASSITDRLVDVEQY

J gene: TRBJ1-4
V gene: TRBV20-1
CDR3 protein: SVQGKLF

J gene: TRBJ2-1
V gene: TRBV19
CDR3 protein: ASSRSGLAGDRLTYNEQF

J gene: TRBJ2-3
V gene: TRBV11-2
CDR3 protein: ASSFGQGRLI

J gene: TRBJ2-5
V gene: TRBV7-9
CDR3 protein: ASSPGGSLETQY

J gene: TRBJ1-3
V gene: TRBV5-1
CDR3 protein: ASSSAYRGSSGNTIY